These T cell receptor beta chains were read from a single sample in a study of CD8 T cells in Susac syndrome. TCRdb reprocessed the immunoSEQ multiplex PCR reads with MiXCR, giving one entry per CDR3 protein. Seen here are about 140,000 distinct CDR3 sequences, approximately 95% observed once, and the top ten hold over 0.1%. The specimen was CD4+ T cells from PBMCs. These receptors were taken from a human donor with multiple sclerosis. Both conserved end residues are part of each CDR3. Each record gives: V gene, D gene, clone size, J gene, CDR3 protein. A D gene is named only where the DNA matches it firmly. Size tells how often a clone was seen (once, few, many) or the class of an expanded clone, and some rows leave it out.

V gene: TRBV7-2; D gene: -; clone size: -; J gene: TRBJ2-3; CDR3 protein: CAKTVDTDTQYF
V gene: TRBV20-1; D gene: -; clone size: -; J gene: TRBJ2-2; CDR3 protein: CSARKTGRENTGELFF
V gene: TRBV28; D gene: -; clone size: -; J gene: TRBJ2-7; CDR3 protein: CASRPQATTYEQYF
V gene: TRBV7-9; D gene: TRBD2; clone size: -; J gene: TRBJ2-3; CDR3 protein: CASSLLTSASTDTQYF
V gene: TRBV3-1; D gene: TRBD2; clone size: -; J gene: TRBJ2-7; CDR3 protein: CASSPSTPGTSGPSYEQYF
V gene: TRBV28; D gene: -; clone size: -; J gene: TRBJ2-7; CDR3 protein: CASSPPGAHYEQYF
V gene: TRBV28; D gene: -; clone size: -; J gene: TRBJ1-1; CDR3 protein: CASSTIGKEAFF
V gene: TRBV30; D gene: TRBD2; clone size: -; J gene: TRBJ2-3; CDR3 protein: CAWSAQRGAVTDTQYF
V gene: TRBV29-1; D gene: -; clone size: -; J gene: TRBJ2-7; CDR3 protein: CSAQLGVPDYEQYF
V gene: TRBV12-3/TRBV12-4; D gene: TRBD1; clone size: -; J gene: TRBJ1-5; CDR3 protein: CASSSTGGRNQPQHF
V gene: TRBV2; D gene: TRBD1; clone size: -; J gene: TRBJ1-5; CDR3 protein: CASSETGANQPQHF
V gene: TRBV24-1; D gene: TRBD2; clone size: -; J gene: TRBJ2-2; CDR3 protein: CATSGRTGELFF
V gene: TRBV7-2; D gene: TRBD1; clone size: -; J gene: TRBJ1-3; CDR3 protein: CASSAGTGGNTIYF
V gene: TRBV12-3/TRBV12-4; D gene: TRBD1; clone size: -; J gene: TRBJ1-6; CDR3 protein: CASNDRAYSPLHF
V gene: TRBV11-2; D gene: -; clone size: few; J gene: TRBJ2-6; CDR3 protein: CASSSNRAANVLTF
V gene: TRBV14; D gene: TRBD1; clone size: -; J gene: TRBJ2-2; CDR3 protein: CASSRRQGTGELFF
V gene: TRBV15; D gene: TRBD2; clone size: -; J gene: TRBJ2-4; CDR3 protein: CATSRDWGLGQNIQYF
V gene: TRBV4-1; D gene: -; clone size: -; J gene: TRBJ2-5; CDR3 protein: CASSHYSGTGETQYF
V gene: TRBV5-1; D gene: -; clone size: -; J gene: TRBJ2-7; CDR3 protein: CASSLAWDTYTYEQYF
V gene: TRBV12-3/TRBV12-4; D gene: -; clone size: -; J gene: TRBJ1-6; CDR3 protein: CASSSQGRSPLHF